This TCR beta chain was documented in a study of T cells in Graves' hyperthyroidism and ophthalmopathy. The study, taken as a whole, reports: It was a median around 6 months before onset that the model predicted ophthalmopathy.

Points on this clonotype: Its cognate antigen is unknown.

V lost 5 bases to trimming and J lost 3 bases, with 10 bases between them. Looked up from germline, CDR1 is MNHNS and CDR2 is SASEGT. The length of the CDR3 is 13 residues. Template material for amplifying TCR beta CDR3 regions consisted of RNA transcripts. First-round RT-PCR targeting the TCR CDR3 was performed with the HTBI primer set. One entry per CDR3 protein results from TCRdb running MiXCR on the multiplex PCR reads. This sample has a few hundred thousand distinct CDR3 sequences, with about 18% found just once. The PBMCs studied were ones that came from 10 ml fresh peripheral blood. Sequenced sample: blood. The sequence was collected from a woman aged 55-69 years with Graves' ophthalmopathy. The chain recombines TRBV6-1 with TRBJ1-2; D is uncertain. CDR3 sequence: CASSPDPYYGYTF. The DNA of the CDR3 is TGTGCCAGCAGTCCCGACCCGTACTATGGCTACACCTTC.